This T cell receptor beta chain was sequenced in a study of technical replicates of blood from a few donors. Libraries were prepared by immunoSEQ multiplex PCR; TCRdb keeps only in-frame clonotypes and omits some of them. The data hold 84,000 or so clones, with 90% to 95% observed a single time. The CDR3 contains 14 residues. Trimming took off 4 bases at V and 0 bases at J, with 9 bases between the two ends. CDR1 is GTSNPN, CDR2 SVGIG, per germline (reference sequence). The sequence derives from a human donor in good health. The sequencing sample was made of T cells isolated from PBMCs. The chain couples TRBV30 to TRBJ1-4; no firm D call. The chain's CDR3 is CAWNEQTTNEKLFF. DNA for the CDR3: TGTGCCTGGAACGAACAGACAACTAATGAAAAACTGTTTTTT.